These 26 T cell receptor beta chains were sequenced from one sample in a study of blood T cell repertoires in COVID-19. TCRdb's table, derived via immunoSEQ multiplex PCR, lists solely in-frame clones and lacks some. The sample yields more than 200,000 clones, 65% to 90% seen once. The sample taken for sequencing was peripheral blood. These receptors were collected from a man in his fifties or sixties with COVID-19, enrolled during active disease.

This sequence joins TRBV5-1 and TRBJ1-3; TRBD1 matches 8 bases. The length of the CDR3 is 17 residues. V lost 0 bases and J lost 0; bases outside the gene matches: 5. In germline, CDR1 is SGHRS, CDR2 YFSETQ. CDR3 region: CASSLDGTGRSGNTIYF. As DNA, the CDR3 is TGCGCCAGCAGCTTGGATGGGACAGGCCGCTCTGGAAACACCATATATTTT.

J is TRBJ1-5 and V is TRBV28; tentatively, D is TRBD1 (5 bases). Germline assignment: CDR1 MDHEN and CDR2 SYDVKM. This CDR3 spans 15 amino acids. Trimming took off 2 bases at V and 7 bases at J, with 15 bases between the two ends. CDR3 loop: CASSLPPGGGQPQHF. In DNA form, the CDR3 reads TGTGCCAGCAGTTTACCCCCGGGGGGAGGGCAGCCCCAGCATTTT.

V usage is TRBV2 and J usage is TRBJ2-6, with D perhaps TRBD1 (5 bases). The CDR3 has 15 amino acids. In germline, CDR1 is SNHLY, CDR2 FYNNEI. V was clipped by 9 bases and J by 0 bases, with 12 bases between them. The CDR3 DNA sequence: TGTGCCAGTCTACAGGAGAGCTCTGGGGCCAACGTCCTGACTTTC. It yields the protein CASLQESSGANVLTF.

The chain combines TRBV19 with TRBJ2-6; 9 positions agree with TRBD2. This CDR3 spans 19 amino acids. Germline V lookup: CDR1 LNHDA, CDR2 SQIVND (reference sequence). Losses at the gene ends were 7 bases for V and 0 bases for J; bases not matched to a gene: 13. As DNA, the CDR3 is TGTGCCAGTAATCGACTCGGACTAGCGTCATCCTCTGGGGCCAACGTCCTGACTTTC. It codes for CASNRLGLASSSGANVLTF.

The chain combines TRBV7-2 with TRBJ2-7; no reliable D call. Per the germline V gene, CDR1 is SGHTA and CDR2 is FQGNSA. V was pared by 0 bases and J by 6 bases, with 9 bases between. The CDR3 has 13 residues. CDR3: CASSLALSSEQYF. CDR3 DNA sequence: TGTGCCAGCAGCTTAGCGCTGTCGAGCGAGCAGTACTTC.

This clone was found once. V gene TRBV6-2 or TRBV6-3 combines with J gene TRBJ1-5, with D tentatively TRBD1 (6 bases). The germline V gene encodes CDR1 MNHEY and CDR2 SVGEGT. The CDR3 is 15 amino acids. The V and J ends lost 5 bases and 7 bases respectively, with 18 bases between them. CDR3 loop: CASSPGGRGYQPQHF. DNA for the CDR3: TGTGCCAGCAGTCCCGGGGGGCGCGGTTACCAGCCCCAGCATTTT.

This rearrangement joins TRBV4-1 to TRBJ2-7, with 10 bases identical to TRBD2. V shed 0 bases and J 1 base; nucleotides not matched to a gene: 3. The CDR3 length is 16 residues. The germline gives CDR1 MGHRA, CDR2 YSYEKL. The DNA for the CDR3 is TGCGCCAGCAGCCAAGATAGGACTAGCGGATCCTACGAGCAGTACTTC. It is translated as CASSQDRTSGSYEQYF.

This chain connects TRBV7-6 to TRBJ2-7; the D is unclear. The CDR3 has 14 residues. Germline values: CDR1 SGHVS, CDR2 FNYEAQ. The ends were cut back, 2 bases at V and 2 bases at J, with 10 bases in the middle. The CDR3 protein is CASSLSYMAYEQYF. The CDR3 nucleotides read TGTGCCAGCAGCTTATCCTATATGGCCTACGAGCAGTACTTC.

J is TRBJ1-2 and V is TRBV10-3; D remains ambiguous. This CDR3 is built from 14 residues. Per the germline V gene, CDR1 is ENHRY and CDR2 is SYGVKD. V dropped 2 bases and J dropped 4 bases, with 11 bases sitting between them. In DNA form, the CDR3 reads TGTGCCATCAGTGAGGACGGAGAAGGCTATGGCTACACCTTC. Its protein product is CAISEDGEGYGYTF.

This sequence joins TRBV12-3 or TRBV12-4 and TRBJ2-1, with D unresolved. The CDR3 runs to 13 residues. Trimming took 6 bases from V and 8 from J, leaving 14 bases between them. In DNA, the CDR3 is TGTGCCAGCAGACAAGACAACGTCGATGAGCAGTTCTTC. Its translation: CASRQDNVDEQFF.

This chain uses TRBV6-1 with TRBJ2-7, with a tentative D call TRBD1 (5 bases). This CDR3 is built from 16 residues. With 3 bases removed from V and 6 bases from J, the gap between germline ends came to 21 bases. Germline assignment: CDR1 MNHNS and CDR2 SASEGT. The DNA of the CDR3 is TGTGCCAGCAGTGACCCGTCCCACAGTCAGGGTTTCGAGCAGTACTTC. Protein: CASSDPSHSQGFEQYF.

The chain uses TRBV5-6 and TRBJ2-7; 11 bases agree with TRBD1. Unmatched junction bases numbered 18, after V lost 3 bases and J lost 4 bases. Germline loops: CDR1 SGHDT, CDR2 YYEEEE. The CDR3 loop spans 19 amino acids. The CDR3 is CASSYTGTGGPGGVYEQYF. CDR3 bases: TGTGCCAGCAGCTACACCGGGACAGGGGGACCTGGAGGGGTATACGAGCAGTACTTC.

This clone has a single count. The J gene is TRBJ2-1, the V gene TRBV18; 7 nucleotides line up with TRBD1. The CDR3 runs to 15 residues. The germline V gene encodes CDR1 KGHSH and CDR2 LQKENI. Trimming removed 0 bases from V and 4 bases from J; junction bases left unmatched: 3. Here the CDR3 reads CASSPPTGLYNEQFF. Written as DNA, the CDR3 is TGTGCCAGCTCACCACCGACAGGGCTTTACAATGAGCAGTTCTTC. Combining the CDR3 with reference TRBV18 and TRBJ2-1 gives the whole variable domain NAGVMQNPRHLVRRRGQEARLRCSPMKGHSHVYWYRQLPEEGLKFMVYLQKENIIDESGMPKERFSAEFPKEGPSILRIQQVVRGDSAAYFCASSPPTGLYNEQFFGPGTRLTVL.

The V gene is TRBV5-1, the J gene TRBJ2-5; D not resolved. The V end was cut by 6 bases, the J end by 1 base, with 13 bases between. Germline values: CDR1 SGHRS, CDR2 YFSETQ. The CDR3 is made up of 14 amino acids. CDR3 sequence: CASTPRGGQETQYF. CDR3 DNA: TGCGCCAGCACCCCGCGCGGCGGCCAAGAGACCCAGTACTTC.

V usage is TRBV18 and J usage is TRBJ1-1; D gene uncertain. The CDR3 extends over 14 amino acids. Germline-derived CDR1 and CDR2 are KGHSH and LQKENI. Trimming took 1 base from V and 1 from J, leaving 7 bases between them. The CDR3 protein is CASSPQAGNTEAFF. CDR3 DNA sequence: TGTGCCAGCTCACCACAGGCGGGGAACACTGAAGCTTTCTTT.

The rearrangement links TRBV5-8 to TRBJ1-5; 7 bases match TRBD1. The CDR3 has 17 residues. The J segment lost 0 bases and the V segment lost 4 bases, leaving 10 bases of the junction unmatched. Germline V CDR1 and CDR2: SGHTS, YDEGEE. CDR3 region: CASSPTGARYSNQPQHF. CDR3 DNA sequence: TGTGCCAGCAGCCCAACAGGGGCCCGCTATAGCAATCAGCCCCAGCATTTT.

The V call is TRBV6-5, the J call TRBJ1-1; 7 bases align to TRBD1. The ends lost 7 bases at V and 4 bases at J; junction bases unmatched: 12. CDR1 is MNHEY and CDR2 is SVGAGI in the germline V gene. CDR3 length: 15 residues. CDR3 coding DNA: TGTGCCAGCACCCAGGTCCCCACAGGGGTCACTGAAGCTTTCTTT. Its protein is CASTQVPTGVTEAFF.

This chain uses TRBV4-1 with TRBJ1-1, with TRBD1 matching over 7 bases. V lost 1 base, J lost 7 bases, and 9 bases stayed unmatched. This CDR3 is built from 15 residues. Germline CDR1 MGHRA, CDR2 YSYEKL. The CDR3 DNA follows: TGCGCCAGCAGCCAAGGGGCCGGGACAGCAAATGAAGCTTTCTTT. It is translated as CASSQGAGTANEAFF.

The gene calls are TRBV6-1 and TRBJ2-7, with TRBD2 matching over 13 bases. CDR3 length: 15 amino acids. The germline gives CDR1 MNHNS, CDR2 SASEGT. Trimming took 1 base from V and 4 from J; bases not matched to a gene: 1. This CDR3 is CASSEGLAGGYEQYF. In DNA form, the CDR3 reads TGTGCCAGCAGTGAAGGACTAGCGGGAGGATACGAGCAGTACTTC.

This rearrangement joins TRBV11-3 to TRBJ2-5; 9 nucleotides line up with TRBD2. V gave up 0 bases and J gave up 0 bases; unmatched junction bases: 14. Germline CDR1 reads SGHNT; CDR2 reads YENEEA. The CDR3 loop spans 20 amino acids. The CDR3 DNA sequence: TGTGCCAGCAGCTTAGATTCCCCTCTCCAGCTAGCGGGACACCAAGAGACCCAGTACTTC. This translates into CASSLDSPLQLAGHQETQYF. Combining the CDR3 with reference TRBV11-3 and TRBJ2-5 gives the whole variable domain EAGVVQSPRYKIIEKKQPVAFWCNPISGHNTLYWYLQNLGQGPELLIRYENEEAVDDSQLPKDRFSAERLKGVDSTLKIQPAELGDSAVYLCASSLDSPLQLAGHQETQYFGPGTRLLVL.

The V call is TRBV29-1, the J call TRBJ1-5; TRBD1 matches at 9 bases. The CDR3 totals 13 residues. Germline V CDR1 and CDR2: SQVTM, ANQGSEA. J lost 7 bases, V lost 4 bases, and 5 bases had no gene match. The CDR3 loop reads CSVGQGEGQPQHF. In nucleotides, the CDR3 is TGCAGCGTTGGACAGGGGGAAGGGCAGCCCCAGCATTTT.

The chain links TRBV14 to TRBJ1-2, with D uncertain. The CDR3 consists of 16 residues. The V end lost 0 bases, the J end lost 4 bases, and 15 bases lay between the germline ends. Germline CDR1 reads SGHDN; CDR2 reads FVKESK. The DNA of the CDR3 is TGTGCCAGCAGCCAAGACCCCCGGGAGGTGAGCTATGGCTACACCTTC. Protein: CASSQDPREVSYGYTF.

The chain uses TRBV7-9 and TRBJ2-3; 7 nucleotides agree with TRBD2. Germline V lookup: CDR1 SEHNR, CDR2 FQNEAQ (reference sequence). The CDR3 contains 17 residues. V shed 4 bases, J shed 0 bases, and the junction held 10 bases outside the gene matches. For the CDR3, the DNA is TGTGCCAGCAGCTCCCACTGGGAGGGGCTAAGCACAGATACGCAGTATTTT. Its protein is CASSSHWEGLSTDTQYF.

This rearrangement joins TRBV7-8 to TRBJ2-1; possibly TRBD2 for D (6 bases). Trimming removed 6 bases at V and 5 bases at J, with 17 bases between. This CDR3 comprises 15 residues. CDR1 and CDR2 from the germline V gene are SGHVS and FQNEAQ. This CDR3 reads CASRGVGRENNEQFF. The CDR3 region has the DNA TGTGCCAGCAGGGGGGTAGGACGGGAGAACAATGAGCAGTTCTTC.

The chain uses TRBV5-1 and TRBJ2-7; no firm D call. Germline CDR1 and CDR2: SGHRS and YFSETQ. The CDR3 is 14 residues long. The V gene lost 2 bases and the J gene lost 2 bases, with 11 bases spanning the gap. The CDR3 is CASSLGTEAYEQYF. CDR3 coding DNA: TGCGCCAGCAGCTTAGGCACCGAGGCCTACGAGCAGTACTTC. Complete variable domain (other parts from reference TRBV5-1 and TRBJ2-7): KAGVTQTPRYLIKTRGQQVTLSCSPISGHRSVSWYQQTPGQGLQFLFEYFSETQRNKGNFPGRFSGRQFSNSRSEMNVSTLELGDSALYLCASSLGTEAYEQYFGPGTRLTVT.

Only a few counts were recorded for this clone. The J gene is TRBJ2-4, the V gene TRBV10-3, with D tentatively TRBD1 (6 bases). Germline V gives CDR1 ENHRY, CDR2 SYGVKD. This CDR3 has 16 residues. Trimming removed 4 bases at V and 1 base at J, with 14 bases between. The CDR3 is CAISVGPQGAKNIQYF. CDR3 DNA: TGTGCCATCAGTGTGGGGCCCCAGGGGGCCAAAAACATTCAGTACTTC.